This T cell receptor beta chain came from a study of chemoradiotherapy in HPV16-positive cancers. The CDR3 is made up of 17 amino acids. V shed 2 bases and J shed 0 bases, with 16 bases lying between them. CDR1 and CDR2 from the germline V gene are SGHTA and FQGNSA. General study points: Non-HPV-specific T cells did not expand in tumors during treatment, whereas candidate HPV-specific clones and E7-related motifs did. For HPV16-positive patients, expanding HPV-responsive T cells associated with longer recurrence-free survival.

Details on this clone: The antigen is unknown.

Profiling relied on immunoSEQ multiplex PCR, and the TCRdb table lists in-frame clones only, not all of them. The sample records 25,000 to 30,000 clones, more than 80% being singletons. The material was blood, obtained from a patient who underwent chemoradiotherapy. The sequence derives from a human donor with HPV-associated anogenital cancer. The chain links TRBV7-2 to TRBJ1-1; D not resolved. The CDR3 DNA is TGTGCCAGCAGCTTACGGGCACCCGGAGGCATGAACACTGAAGCTTTCTTT. It yields the protein CASSLRAPGGMNTEAFF.